The 3 T cell receptor beta chains below come from one sample, sequenced in a study of T cell responses to AZD1222 COVID-19 vaccine. Measured with immunoSEQ multiplex PCR; TCRdb has only the in-frame clones, and not every one. The sample consists of about 110,000 clones, roughly 90% of them appearing once. This specimen consisted of peripheral blood, obtained on day 0 of AZD1222 vaccination. The receptors derive from an adult in good health.

Here the CDR3 DNA reads TGTGCTTACCACGACAGCGCCTTGGGTGGCTACACCTTC. Encoded protein: CAYHDSALGGYTF. The chain joins TRBV30 to TRBJ1-2; a possible D gene is TRBD1 (5 bases). The CDR3 runs 13 residues. Germline loops: CDR1 GTSNPN, CDR2 SVGIG (reference sequence).

The chain carries TRBV19 and TRBJ2-1; D uncertain. The CDR3 is made up of 13 amino acids. Germline V gene data show CDR1 as LNHDA and CDR2 as SQIVND (reference sequence). Between the trimmed V and J ends, which lost 7 bases and 8 bases, there was a span of 15 bases. The CDR3 loop is CASTGRPPDEQFF. The CDR3 coding sequence is TGTGCCAGTACTGGAAGACCGCCTGATGAGCAGTTCTTC.

The genes are TRBV11-2 and TRBJ2-3; weak D call: TRBD1 (5 bases). CDR1 and CDR2 (germline): SGHAT, FQNNGV. V was trimmed by 1 base and J by 0 bases, leaving 14 bases between them. The length of the CDR3 is 17 residues. The CDR3 spells CASSLGVGRASTDTQYF. CDR3 DNA: TGTGCCAGCAGCTTAGGGGTCGGCAGGGCTAGCACAGATACGCAGTATTTT.